This T cell receptor (beta chain) was captured in a study of response to subunit inactivated influenza vaccine. The study's findings and limits: Authors suggested each seasonal influenza vaccination recruits few new T cells.

Germline CDR1 is SGHRS and CDR2 is YFSETQ. This CDR3 region has 16 residues. The sample holds many counts of this clonotype. Its antigen remains unidentified. Its ends do not fully match the called genes, so a read error is possible. TCRdb recomputed calls from the RT-PCR reads with MiXCR, one row per CDR3 protein. The sample lists 500,000 to 550,000 distinct CDR3 sequences, 6.5% to 8% seen once, with about 12% in the top ten. The sequenced sample was PBMCs from blood, obtained around 25 months after vaccination. The rearrangement uses TRBV5-1 and TRBJ2-1; 7 nucleotides align to TRBD2. The source is a man between 50 and 69 years old who received an inactivated influenza vaccine. In DNA, the CDR3 is TGTGCCAGCAGCTTAGATGGCGGGAGCTCCTACAATGAGCAGTTCTTC. It is translated as CASSLDGGSSYNEQFF.